One sample yielded the 24 T cell receptor beta chains listed below, sequenced in a study of cytotoxic CD8 clonotypes in ibrutinib-treated CLL. Assay: immunoSEQ multiplex PCR; the TCRdb copy retains only in-frame clones and omits some. This table has about 150,000 clones, about 79% appearing once. Sample: PBMCs, taken after 12 months of ibrutinib treatment. Receptors were obtained from a human donor with chronic lymphocytic leukemia.

This chain connects TRBV21-1 to TRBJ2-7. TRBV21-1 is an annotated pseudogene. There are 13 residues in the CDR3. The CDR3 here is CASRLRPSYEQYF. CDR3 bases: TGTGCCAGCAGACTCAGACCCTCCTACGAGCAGTACTTC.

J is TRBJ2-1 and V is TRBV6-1, with 9 bases that match TRBD2. The CDR3 loop spans 15 amino acids. Per germline, CDR1 MNHNS and CDR2 SASEGT. Germline trimming cut 6 bases from V and 3 bases from J; bases unmatched to any gene: 6. The CDR3 loop is CASRRLAASYNEQFF. CDR3 DNA: TGTGCCAGCAGAAGACTAGCGGCGAGCTACAATGAGCAGTTCTTC.

This clone was found once. The V gene is TRBV7-2, the J gene TRBJ1-6; unclear D gene. The CDR3 loop spans 14 amino acids. Trimming left V 5 bases short and J 0 bases short, with 5 bases between. Germline-derived CDR1 and CDR2 are SGHTA and FQGNSA. The CDR3 sequence: CASSPSSYNSPLHF. In nucleotides, the CDR3 is TGTGCCAGCAGCCCGAGCTCCTATAATTCACCCCTCCACTTT.

The CDR3 sequence is CASSQVSRDRDEKLFF. The CDR3 coding sequence is TGTGCCAGCAGCCAAGTCTCTCGGGACCGCGATGAAAAACTGTTTTTT. V is TRBV4-2 and J is TRBJ1-4; tentatively, D is TRBD1 (5 bases). Trimming removed 1 base at V and 6 bases at J, with 15 bases between. The CDR3 is 16 residues long. Germline-derived CDR1 and CDR2 are LGHNA and YNFKEQ.

The chain carries TRBV7-2 and TRBJ2-7; no clear D gene. The CDR3 contains 12 residues. The germline V gene has CDR1 SGHTA and CDR2 FQGNSA. Trimming took off 0 bases at V and 5 bases at J, with 5 bases between the two ends. The CDR3 spells CASSLALNEQYF. The CDR3 DNA follows: TGTGCCAGCAGCTTAGCGTTGAACGAGCAGTACTTC.

The chain couples TRBV7-8 to TRBJ1-2; D is ambiguous. This CDR3 has 14 amino acids. Looked up from germline, CDR1 is SGHVS and CDR2 is FQNEAQ. V was trimmed by 1 base and J by 2 bases, leaving 8 bases between them. The CDR3 nucleotides read TGTGCCAGCAGCTTAGGAGCACGGAACTATGGCTACACCTTC. This codes for CASSLGARNYGYTF.

The chain carries TRBV4-3 and TRBJ2-3, with TRBD2 matching over 10 bases. V lost 2 bases, J lost 5 bases, and 10 bases stayed unmatched. Germline-derived CDR1 and CDR2 are LGHNA and YSLEER. This CDR3 comprises 17 residues. DNA for the CDR3: TGCGCCAGCAGCCAACTTCTTGGACTAGCGGATCTAGATACGCAGTATTTT. Its translation is CASSQLLGLADLDTQYF.

V is TRBV10-2 and J is TRBJ2-3, with 8 bases lining up with TRBD2. This CDR3 is built from 15 residues. Per germline, CDR1 WSHSY and CDR2 SAAADI. With 2 bases clipped from V and 6 bases from J, the junction kept 7 bases outside the gene matches. This CDR3 reads CASSETAGGLDTQYF. In DNA form, the CDR3 reads TGCGCCAGCAGTGAGACGGCGGGGGGATTGGATACGCAGTATTTT.

The V call is TRBV6-5, the J call TRBJ1-5, with 9 bases lining up with TRBD1. This CDR3 region has 14 residues. J lost 2 bases, V lost 6 bases, and 2 bases had no gene match. Germline-derived CDR1 and CDR2 are MNHEY and SVGAGI. CDR3 residues: CASRRTGGNQPQHF. CDR3 nucleotide sequence: TGTGCCAGCAGGCGGACAGGGGGCAATCAGCCCCAGCATTTT.

The chain employs TRBV15 and TRBJ2-1, with 13 bases identical to TRBD2. The CDR3 has 17 residues. The germline V gene has CDR1 LNHNV and CDR2 YYDKDF (reference sequence). Trimming at V came to 7 bases and at J to 9 bases, leaving 15 bases not matched to a gene. The CDR3 DNA follows: TGTGCCACCAAACCGGGACTAGCGGGACTTGGGCATGGTGAGCAGTTCTTC. Translated, it gives CATKPGLAGLGHGEQFF.

This chain links TRBV12-5 with TRBJ2-1; the D gene is possibly TRBD2 (6 bases). CDR1 LGHNT and CDR2 FRNRAP come from the germline V gene. The germline V and J ends were trimmed by 3 bases and 0 bases, with 12 bases remaining between them. The CDR3 has 16 amino acids. CDR3 loop: CASGFGRRGSYNEQFF. As DNA, the CDR3 is TGTGCTAGTGGTTTTGGTCGGAGGGGCTCCTACAATGAGCAGTTCTTC. The whole variable domain, filled in from reference TRBV12-5 and TRBJ2-1, reads DARVTQTPRHKVTEMGQEVTMRCQPILGHNTVFWYRQTMMQGLELLAYFRNRAPLDDSGMPKDRFSAEMPDATLATLKIQPSEPRDSAVYFCASGFGRRGSYNEQFFGPGTRLTVL.

The chain employs TRBV7-7 and TRBJ1-1; weak D call: TRBD1 (5 bases). V dropped 6 bases and J dropped 4 bases, with 15 bases sitting between them. The CDR3 covers 14 residues. Germline CDR1 and CDR2: SSHAT and FNYEAQ (reference sequence). The CDR3 sequence: CASSPHRRGTEAFF. CDR3 DNA sequence: TGTGCCAGCAGTCCCCACCGGAGGGGCACTGAAGCTTTCTTT.

CDR3 nucleotides: TGTGCCAGCAGTGGGAGGTTCGAGCAGTACTTC. Its translation: CASSGRFEQYF. The chain is built from TRBV2 and TRBJ2-7; tentatively, D is TRBD2 (5 bases). CDR3 length equals 11 residues. Germline values: CDR1 SNHLY, CDR2 FYNNEI. With 4 bases removed from V and 6 bases from J, the gap between germline ends came to 7 bases.

This chain connects TRBV29-1 to TRBJ2-7; D not certain. The CDR3 covers 13 residues. Between the trimmed V and J ends, which lost 6 bases and 6 bases, there was a span of 18 bases. The germline V gene encodes CDR1 SQVTM and CDR2 ANQGSEA. The CDR3 region is CSVERANDPEQYF. CDR3 nucleotide sequence: TGCAGCGTCGAACGGGCAAACGACCCCGAGCAGTACTTC.

The V gene is TRBV14, the J gene TRBJ2-1; 16 bases map to TRBD2. The length of the CDR3 is 18 residues. J gave up 3 bases and V 2 bases, and 4 bases lay outside the gene matches. Germline V lookup: CDR1 SGHDN, CDR2 FVKESK. This CDR3 is CASSQPGLAGGGYNEQFF. CDR3 nucleotides: TGTGCCAGCAGCCAACCGGGACTAGCGGGAGGGGGCTACAATGAGCAGTTCTTC.

A single count supports this clone. V and J are TRBV6-5 and TRBJ2-7, with TRBD1 identical over 7 bases. Germline V gives CDR1 MNHEY, CDR2 SVGAGI. V lost 6 bases, J lost 6 bases, and 5 bases stayed unmatched. The CDR3 covers 12 residues. The CDR3 sequence is CASRGTGVEQYF. The CDR3 DNA reads TGTGCCAGCAGGGGAACAGGGGTCGAGCAGTACTTC.

The rearrangement uses TRBV4-3 and TRBJ2-7; 12 bases are shared with TRBD2. V was clipped by 4 bases and J by 7 bases; unmatched bases: 8. Per the germline V gene, CDR1 is LGHNA and CDR2 is YSLEER. This CDR3 spans 15 amino acids. The CDR3 reads CASSPRLAGVREQYF. CDR3 nucleotide sequence: TGCGCCAGCAGCCCGCGACTAGCGGGAGTCCGTGAGCAGTACTTC.

In this sample, this clone turned up a few times. The chain links TRBV29-1 to TRBJ1-1, with TRBD1 identical over 10 bases. Trimming at V came to 6 bases and at J to 3 bases, leaving 4 bases not matched to a gene. CDR3 length: 13 amino acids. CDR1 is SQVTM and CDR2 is ANQGSEA in the germline V gene. The chain's CDR3 is CSVGTGADTEAFF. The CDR3 DNA reads as TGCAGCGTAGGGACAGGGGCGGACACTGAAGCTTTCTTT.

This clone turned up a few times. The chain is built from TRBV11-2 and TRBJ1-4, with 9 bases identical to TRBD1. J was trimmed by 8 bases and V by 4 bases; bases with no gene match: 5. Germline loops: CDR1 SGHAT, CDR2 FQNNGV. CDR3 length: 14 residues. The CDR3 nucleotides read TGTGCCAGCAGCTCGGGACAGGGAAGAGAAAAACTGTTTTTT. Translated, it gives CASSSGQGREKLFF.

The chain has TRBV15 and TRBJ2-7; D remains unclear. V was clipped by 0 bases and J by 3 bases, with 6 bases between them. The CDR3 is 13 residues long. The germline gives CDR1 LNHNV, CDR2 YYDKDF (reference sequence). The chain's CDR3 is CATSRDPSYEQYF. For the CDR3, the DNA is TGTGCCACCAGCAGAGATCCCAGCTACGAGCAGTACTTC.

The chain employs TRBV21-1 and TRBJ2-1; whether TRBD2, the table's D call, matches the DNA was not checked. TRBV21-1 is labeled a pseudogene. The length of the CDR3 is 16 residues. This chain's CDR3 is CASSKRGTLGYNEQFF. DNA of the CDR3: TGTGCCAGCAGCAAAAGAGGAACGTTAGGCTACAATGAGCAGTTCTTC.

This rearrangement joins TRBV28 to TRBJ2-7; 12 bases match TRBD1. The CDR3 has 15 residues. Germline V gene lookup returns CDR1 MDHEN and CDR2 SYDVKM. The V gene end was trimmed by 5 bases and the J gene end by 5 bases; junction bases not matched to a gene: 7. CDR3 protein: CASSLGTGGGNEQYF. Here the CDR3 DNA reads TGTGCCAGCAGTCTAGGGACAGGGGGCGGGAACGAGCAGTACTTC.

This clone was counted once. In the same sample, other DNA sequences code for this CDR3. The chain carries TRBV20-1 and TRBJ2-1; D ambiguous. The CDR3 covers 11 residues. The germline V gene has CDR1 DFQATT and CDR2 SNEGSKA (reference sequence). The V end lost 3 bases, the J end lost 0 bases, and 0 bases lay between the germline ends. Here the CDR3 reads CSASSYNEQFF. The CDR3, as DNA: TGCAGTGCTAGCTCCTACAATGAGCAGTTCTTC.

This clone has just a few counts. V gene TRBV9 combines with J gene TRBJ2-1; the match to TRBD2 covers 8 bases. The germline V gene encodes CDR1 SGDLS and CDR2 YYNGEE. The CDR3 totals 12 residues. Trimming removed 3 bases from V and 9 bases from J; junction bases left unmatched: 2. The CDR3 reads CASSAREGEQFF. The CDR3 nucleotides are TGTGCCAGCAGCGCTCGGGAGGGTGAGCAGTTCTTC.